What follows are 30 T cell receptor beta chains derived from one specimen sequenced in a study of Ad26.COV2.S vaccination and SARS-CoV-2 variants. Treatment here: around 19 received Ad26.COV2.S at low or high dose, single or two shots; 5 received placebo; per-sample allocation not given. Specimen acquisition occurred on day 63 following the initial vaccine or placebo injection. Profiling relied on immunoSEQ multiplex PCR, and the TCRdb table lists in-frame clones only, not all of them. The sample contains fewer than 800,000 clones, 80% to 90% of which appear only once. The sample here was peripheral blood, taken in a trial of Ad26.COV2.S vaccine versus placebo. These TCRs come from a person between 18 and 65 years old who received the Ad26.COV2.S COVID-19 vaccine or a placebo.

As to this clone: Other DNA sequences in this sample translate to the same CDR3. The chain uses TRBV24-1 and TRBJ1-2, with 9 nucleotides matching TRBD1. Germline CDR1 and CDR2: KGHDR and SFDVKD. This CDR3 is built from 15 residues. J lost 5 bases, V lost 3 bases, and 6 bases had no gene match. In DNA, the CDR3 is TGTGCCACCAGTGATCCCGGGACAGGGATTTATGGCTACACCTTC. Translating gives CATSDPGTGIYGYTF.

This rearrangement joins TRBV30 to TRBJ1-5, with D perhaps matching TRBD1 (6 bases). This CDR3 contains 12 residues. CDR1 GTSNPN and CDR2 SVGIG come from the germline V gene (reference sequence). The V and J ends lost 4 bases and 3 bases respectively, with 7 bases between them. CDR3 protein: CAWKGVNQPQHF. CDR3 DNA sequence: TGTGCCTGGAAGGGGGTCAATCAGCCCCAGCATTTT. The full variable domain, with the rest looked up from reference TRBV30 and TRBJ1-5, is SQTIHQWPATLVQPVGSPLSLECTVEGTSNPNLYWYRQAAGRGLQLLFYSVGIGQISSEVPQNLSASRPQDRQFILSSKKLLLSDSGFYLCAWKGVNQPQHFGDGTRLSIL.

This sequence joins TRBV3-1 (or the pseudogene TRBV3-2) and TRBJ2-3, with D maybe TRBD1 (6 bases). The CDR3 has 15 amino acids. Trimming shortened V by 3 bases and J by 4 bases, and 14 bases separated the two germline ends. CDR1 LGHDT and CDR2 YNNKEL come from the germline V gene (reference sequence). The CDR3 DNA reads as TGTGCCAGCAGCCAGGACAGCGCGGGCGCAGATACGCAGTATTTT. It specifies CASSQDSAGADTQYF.

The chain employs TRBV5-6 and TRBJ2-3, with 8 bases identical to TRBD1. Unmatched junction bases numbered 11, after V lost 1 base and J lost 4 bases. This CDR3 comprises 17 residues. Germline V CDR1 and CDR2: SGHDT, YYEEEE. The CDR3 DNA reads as TGTGCCAGCAGCTTGAGTGCAGGGGGCGTTGGCGCAGATACGCAGTATTTT. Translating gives CASSLSAGGVGADTQYF.

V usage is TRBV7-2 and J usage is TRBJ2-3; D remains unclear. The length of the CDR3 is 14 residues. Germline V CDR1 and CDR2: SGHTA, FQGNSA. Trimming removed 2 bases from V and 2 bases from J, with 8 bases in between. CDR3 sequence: CASSLYPATDTQYF. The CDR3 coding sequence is TGTGCCAGCAGCTTATACCCGGCCACAGATACGCAGTATTTT.

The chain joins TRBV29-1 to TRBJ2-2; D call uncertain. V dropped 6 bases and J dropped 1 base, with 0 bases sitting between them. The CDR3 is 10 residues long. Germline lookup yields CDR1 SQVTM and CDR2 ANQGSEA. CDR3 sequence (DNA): TGCAGCGTGAACACCGGGGAGCTGTTTTTT. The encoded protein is CSVNTGELFF.

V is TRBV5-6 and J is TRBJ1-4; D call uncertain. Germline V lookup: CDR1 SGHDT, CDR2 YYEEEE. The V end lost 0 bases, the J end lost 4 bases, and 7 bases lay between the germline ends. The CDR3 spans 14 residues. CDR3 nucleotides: TGTGCCAGCAGCTTGGCGGGTAATAATGAAAAACTGTTTTTT. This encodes CASSLAGNNEKLFF. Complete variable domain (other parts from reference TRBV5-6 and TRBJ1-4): DAGVTQSPTHLIKTRGQQVTLRCSPKSGHDTVSWYQQALGQGPQFIFQYYEEEERQRGNFPDRFSGHQFPNYSSELNVNALLLGDSALYLCASSLAGNNEKLFFGSGTQLSVL.

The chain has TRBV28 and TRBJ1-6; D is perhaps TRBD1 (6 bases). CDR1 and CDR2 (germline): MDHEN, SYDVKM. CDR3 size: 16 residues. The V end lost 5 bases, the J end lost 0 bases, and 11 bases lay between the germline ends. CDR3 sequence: CASSLRTASYNSPLHF. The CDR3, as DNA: TGTGCCAGCAGTCTGAGGACAGCCTCCTATAATTCACCCCTCCACTTT.

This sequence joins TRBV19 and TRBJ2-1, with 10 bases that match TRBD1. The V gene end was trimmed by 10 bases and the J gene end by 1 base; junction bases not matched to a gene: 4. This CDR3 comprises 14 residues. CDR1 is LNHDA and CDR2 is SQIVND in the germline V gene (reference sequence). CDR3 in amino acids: CATGQGGSYNEQFF. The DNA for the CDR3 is TGTGCCACCGGACAGGGGGGGTCCTACAATGAGCAGTTCTTC.

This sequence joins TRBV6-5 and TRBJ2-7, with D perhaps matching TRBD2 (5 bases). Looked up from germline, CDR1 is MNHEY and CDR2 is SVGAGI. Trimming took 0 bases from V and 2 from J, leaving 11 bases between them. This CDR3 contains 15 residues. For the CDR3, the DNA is TGTGCCAGCAGTTACTCGAGAGGGAGCCCCTACGAGCAGTACTTC. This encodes CASSYSRGSPYEQYF.

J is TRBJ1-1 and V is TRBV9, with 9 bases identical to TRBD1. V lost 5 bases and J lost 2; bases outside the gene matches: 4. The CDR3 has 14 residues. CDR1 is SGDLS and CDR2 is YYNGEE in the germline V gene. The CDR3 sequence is CASSPGQGNTEAFF. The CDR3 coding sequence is TGTGCCAGCAGTCCGGGACAGGGTAACACTGAAGCTTTCTTT.

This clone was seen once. The CDR3: CASSQDPRAGNTIYF. CDR3 nucleotides: TGCGCCAGCAGCCAAGATCCGCGGGCTGGAAACACCATATATTTT. The gene calls are TRBV4-1 and TRBJ1-3, with unresolved D. V was clipped by 0 bases and J by 2 bases, with 8 bases between them. The length of the CDR3 is 15 residues. Germline values: CDR1 MGHRA, CDR2 YSYEKL.

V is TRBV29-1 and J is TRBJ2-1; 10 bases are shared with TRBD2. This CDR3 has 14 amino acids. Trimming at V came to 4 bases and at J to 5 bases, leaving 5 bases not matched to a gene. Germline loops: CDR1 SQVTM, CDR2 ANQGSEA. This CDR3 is CSVAQREGNNEQFF. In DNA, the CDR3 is TGCAGCGTTGCTCAGCGGGAGGGGAACAATGAGCAGTTCTTC.

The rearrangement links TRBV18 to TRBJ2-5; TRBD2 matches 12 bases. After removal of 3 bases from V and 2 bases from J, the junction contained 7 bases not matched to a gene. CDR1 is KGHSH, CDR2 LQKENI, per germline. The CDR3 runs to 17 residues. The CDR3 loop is CASSPGLAGSPQETQYF. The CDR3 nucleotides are TGTGCCAGCTCACCTGGACTAGCGGGATCTCCGCAAGAGACCCAGTACTTC. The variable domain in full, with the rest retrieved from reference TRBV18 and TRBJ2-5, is NAGVMQNPRHLVRRRGQEARLRCSPMKGHSHVYWYRQLPEEGLKFMVYLQKENIIDESGMPKERFSAEFPKEGPSILRIQQVVRGDSAAYFCASSPGLAGSPQETQYFGPGTRLLVL.

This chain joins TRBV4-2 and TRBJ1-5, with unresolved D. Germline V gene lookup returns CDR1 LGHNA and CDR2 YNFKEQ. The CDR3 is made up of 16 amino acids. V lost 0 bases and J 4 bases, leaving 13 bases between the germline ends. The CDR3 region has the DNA TGTGCCAGCAGCCAAGATCGGGGAAGCAGAAATCAGCCCCAGCATTTT. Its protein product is CASSQDRGSRNQPQHF.

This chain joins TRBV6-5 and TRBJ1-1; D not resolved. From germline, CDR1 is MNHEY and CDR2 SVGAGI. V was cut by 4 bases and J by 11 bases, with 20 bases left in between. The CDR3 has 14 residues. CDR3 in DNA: TGTGCCAGCAGTTCCGGACCGCGGAACCGGAACGCTTTCTTT. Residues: CASSSGPRNRNAFF.

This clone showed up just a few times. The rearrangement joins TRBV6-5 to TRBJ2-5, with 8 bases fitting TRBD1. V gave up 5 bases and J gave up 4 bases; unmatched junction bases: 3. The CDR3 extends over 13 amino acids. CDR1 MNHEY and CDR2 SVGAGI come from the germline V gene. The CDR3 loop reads CASSRTGPETQYF. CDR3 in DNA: TGTGCCAGCAGTCGGACAGGGCCAGAGACCCAGTACTTC.

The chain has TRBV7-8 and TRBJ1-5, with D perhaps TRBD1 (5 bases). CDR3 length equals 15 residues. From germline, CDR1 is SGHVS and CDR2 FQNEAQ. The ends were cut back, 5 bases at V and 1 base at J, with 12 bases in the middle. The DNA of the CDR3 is TGTGCCAGCAGCGTCTCGGACAAAAGCAATCAGCCCCAGCATTTT. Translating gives CASSVSDKSNQPQHF.

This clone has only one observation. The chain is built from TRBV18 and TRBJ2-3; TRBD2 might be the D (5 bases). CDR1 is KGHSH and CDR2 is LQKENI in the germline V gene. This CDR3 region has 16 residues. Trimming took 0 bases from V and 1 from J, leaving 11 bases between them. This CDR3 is CASSPPSLRGTDTQYF. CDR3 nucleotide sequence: TGTGCCAGCTCACCACCGAGTTTGCGGGGCACAGATACGCAGTATTTT.

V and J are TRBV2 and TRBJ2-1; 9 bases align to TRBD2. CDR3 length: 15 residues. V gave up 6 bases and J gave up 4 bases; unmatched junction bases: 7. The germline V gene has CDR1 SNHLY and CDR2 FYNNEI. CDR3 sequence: CASRVPLAGYNEQFF. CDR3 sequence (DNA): TGTGCCAGCAGGGTCCCTCTAGCGGGATACAATGAGCAGTTCTTC.

The CDR3 loop is CASSPLPGPRGETQYF. CDR3 coding DNA: TGTGCCAGTAGTCCCCTGCCGGGCCCAAGGGGAGAGACCCAGTACTTC. This chain links TRBV19 with TRBJ2-5; possibly TRBD1 for D (5 bases). The germline gives CDR1 LNHDA, CDR2 SQIVND (reference sequence). The CDR3 consists of 16 residues. V gave up 5 bases and J gave up 4 bases, with 20 bases separating them.

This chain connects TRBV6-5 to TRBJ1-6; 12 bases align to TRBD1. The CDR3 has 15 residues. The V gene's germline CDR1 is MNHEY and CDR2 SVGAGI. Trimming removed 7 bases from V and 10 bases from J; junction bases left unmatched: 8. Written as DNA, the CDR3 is TGTGCCAGCATGGGACAGGGGGCTTTGGCCTCACCCCTCCACTTT. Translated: CASMGQGALASPLHF.

The CDR3, as DNA: TGTGCCACCAGCAGCGGACGGTCGCCGAGGGGAAACATTCAGTACTTC. Its protein product is CATSSGRSPRGNIQYF. The chain recombines TRBV15 with TRBJ2-4, with D perhaps being TRBD1 or TRBD2 (5 bases each). V lost 3 bases, J lost 6 bases, and 18 bases lay in between. Germline assignment: CDR1 LNHNV and CDR2 YYDKDF (reference sequence). The CDR3 contains 16 residues.

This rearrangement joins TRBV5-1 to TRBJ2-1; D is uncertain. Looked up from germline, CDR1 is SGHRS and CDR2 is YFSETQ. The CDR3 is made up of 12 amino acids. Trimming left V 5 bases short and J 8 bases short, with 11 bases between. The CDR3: CASRPSSDEQFF. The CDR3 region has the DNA TGCGCCAGCAGACCCAGCAGCGATGAGCAGTTCTTC.

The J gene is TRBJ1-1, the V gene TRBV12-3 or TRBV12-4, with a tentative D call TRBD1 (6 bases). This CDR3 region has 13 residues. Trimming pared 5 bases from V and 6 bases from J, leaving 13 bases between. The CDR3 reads CASSIQGSAEAFF. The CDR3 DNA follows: TGTGCCAGCAGTATACAGGGTTCCGCTGAAGCTTTCTTT.

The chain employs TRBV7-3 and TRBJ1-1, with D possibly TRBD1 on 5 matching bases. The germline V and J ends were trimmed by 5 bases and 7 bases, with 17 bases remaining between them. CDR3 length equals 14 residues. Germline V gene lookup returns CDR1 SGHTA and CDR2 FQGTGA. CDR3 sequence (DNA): TGTGCCAGCAGCCTACACCGGGACGCGCGTGAAGCTTTCTTT. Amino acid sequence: CASSLHRDAREAFF.

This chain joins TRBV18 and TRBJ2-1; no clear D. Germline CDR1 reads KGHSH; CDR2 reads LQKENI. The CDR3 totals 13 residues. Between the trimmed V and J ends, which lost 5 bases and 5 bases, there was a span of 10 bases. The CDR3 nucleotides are TGTGCCAGCTCAAAAGGGATCGACAATGAGCAGTTCTTC. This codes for CASSKGIDNEQFF.

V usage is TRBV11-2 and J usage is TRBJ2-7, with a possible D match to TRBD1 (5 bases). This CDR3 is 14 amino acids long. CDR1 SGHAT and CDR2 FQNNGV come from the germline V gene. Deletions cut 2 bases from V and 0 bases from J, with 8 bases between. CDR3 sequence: CASSLSRASYEQYF. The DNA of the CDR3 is TGTGCCAGCAGCTTAAGCAGGGCCTCCTACGAGCAGTACTTC.

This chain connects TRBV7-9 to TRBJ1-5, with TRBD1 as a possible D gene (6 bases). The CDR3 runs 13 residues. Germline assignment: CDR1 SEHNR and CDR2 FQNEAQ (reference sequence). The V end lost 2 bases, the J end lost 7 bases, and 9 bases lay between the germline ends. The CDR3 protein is CASSLQGGQPQHF. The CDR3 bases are TGTGCCAGCAGCTTACAAGGGGGGCAGCCCCAGCATTTT.

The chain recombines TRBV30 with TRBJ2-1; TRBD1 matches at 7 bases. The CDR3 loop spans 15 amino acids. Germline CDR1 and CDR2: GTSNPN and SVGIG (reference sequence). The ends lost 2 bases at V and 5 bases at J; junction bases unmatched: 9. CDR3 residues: CAWSPTYRGDNEQFF. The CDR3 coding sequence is TGTGCCTGGAGTCCAACCTACAGGGGTGACAATGAGCAGTTCTTC.